Listed below are T cell receptor beta chains from one sample, sequenced in a study of somatic mutations in cytotoxic T cells in rheumatoid arthritis. Sequenced by immunoSEQ multiplex PCR; TCRdb stores in-frame clones only, minus some. The sample has 30,000 to 45,000 clones; 84% are singletons. Sample: CD8+ T cells sorted from blood. The source is a man between 35 and 55 years old in good health. CDR3s include the opening cysteine and the closing phenylalanine or tryptophan. Fields, in order: D gene, J gene, V gene, clone size, CDR3 protein, CDR3 DNA. The D gene is left open where the match is weak. Size tells how often a clone was seen (once, few, many) or the class of an expanded clone, and some rows leave it out.

>TRBD2|TRBJ2-3|TRBV7-2|-
CASSPGGLTDTQYF
TGTGCCAGCAGCCCCGGGGGGTTAACAGATACGCAGTATTTT
>TRBD1|TRBJ1-5|TRBV7-9|few
CASSPGTGNQPQHF
TGTGCCAGCAGCCCCGGGACAGGCAATCAGCCCCAGCATTTT
>TRBD2|TRBJ2-7|TRBV28|-
CASSSGTSGIDEQYF
TGTGCCAGCAGCTCCGGGACTAGCGGGATCGACGAGCAGTACTTC
>TRBD2|TRBJ2-1|TRBV11-2|-
CASSPGGLAGDNEQFF
TGTGCCAGCAGCCCAGGAGGCCTAGCGGGGGACAATGAGCAGTTCTTC
>TRBD2|TRBJ2-3|TRBV7-9|-
CASSSRTSGRADTQYF
TGTGCCAGCAGCTCCCGGACTAGCGGGAGGGCAGATACGCAGTATTTT
>-|TRBJ2-2|TRBV6-5|-
CASSYQQAGDTGELFF
TGTGCCAGCAGTTACCAGCAGGCCGGCGACACCGGGGAGCTGTTTTTT
>-|TRBJ2-1|TRBV10-1|once
CASSESGNNEQFF
TGCGCCAGCAGTGAGTCGGGAAACAATGAGCAGTTCTTC
>-|TRBJ2-1|TRBV9|-
CASSVGGAGNEQFF
TGTGCCAGCAGCGTAGGGGGGGCCGGCAATGAGCAGTTCTTC
>-|TRBJ1-3|TRBV6-1|-
CASSQLGYGNTIYF
TGTGCCAGCAGCCAACTCGGGTATGGAAACACCATATATTTT
>TRBD2|TRBJ2-1|TRBV5-1|few
CASRAGGGTSGSHEQFF
TGCGCCAGCAGGGCCGGGGGGGGGACTAGCGGGAGTCATGAGCAGTTCTTC
>TRBD2|TRBJ2-2|TRBV27|once
CASSFLGLAGVAGELFF
TGTGCCAGCAGTTTCCTCGGACTAGCGGGAGTTGCCGGGGAGCTGTTTTTT
>TRBD1|TRBJ2-7|TRBV2|once
CASLGDSLRSYEQYF
TGTGCCAGCCTAGGGGACAGCCTAAGATCCTACGAGCAGTACTTC
>TRBD2|TRBJ2-7|TRBV29-1|-
CSVEGRESYEQYF
TGCAGCGTTGAAGGGCGGGAGAGTTACGAGCAGTACTTC
>TRBD2|TRBJ2-4|TRBV30|-
CAWGAGRFIKNIQYF
TGTGCCTGGGGAGCGGGGAGGTTTATCAAAAACATTCAGTACTTC
>-|TRBJ1-1|TRBV30|few
CAWTYRGESTEAFF
TGTGCCTGGACTTACCGGGGGGAATCCACTGAAGCTTTCTTT
>TRBD1|TRBJ1-1|TRBV7-6|-
CASSVQGAAFF
TGTGCCAGCAGCGTACAGGGGGCGGCTTTCTTT
>TRBD1|TRBJ2-7|TRBV4-1|-
CASSPRQGPYEQYF
TGCGCCAGCAGCCCGCGACAGGGCCCGTACGAGCAGTACTTC
>TRBD2|TRBJ2-3|TRBV7-9|-
CASSLSSGLPGTQYF
TGTGCCAGCAGCTTATCTAGCGGACTTCCCGGTACGCAGTATTTT
>-|TRBJ2-1|TRBV7-2|-
CASSGLRGGTNEQFF
TGTGCCAGCAGCGGTCTTCGGGGCGGGACCAATGAGCAGTTCTTC
>-|TRBJ2-3|TRBV4-1|-
CASSQGDTQYF
TGCGCCAGCAGCCAAGGGGATACGCAGTATTTT
>-|TRBJ2-7|TRBV6-5|-
CASSSPGHMYEQYF
TGTGCCAGCAGTTCTCCGGGACATATGTACGAGCAGTACTTC
>-|TRBJ2-2|TRBV7-9|-
CASSQGPTDTGELFF
TGTGCCAGCAGCCAGGGACCGACTGACACCGGGGAGCTGTTTTTT
>-|TRBJ2-7|TRBV2|few
CASSRADTTAYEQYF
TGTGCCAGCAGTCGGGCCGACACGACAGCCTACGAGCAGTACTTC